The subject of this entry is one T cell receptor beta chain. The CDR3 contains 16 residues. Germline values: CDR1 SGHTA, CDR2 FQGNSA. V lost 0 bases and J 2 bases, leaving 11 bases between the germline ends. The entry originates in a study of T-cell reconstitution after alpha-beta-depleted transplantation in children. Unique molecular identifiers were incorporated into the prepared TCRbeta library. Using its own MiXCR run on the PCR reads, TCRdb lists one record per CDR3 protein. The data contain about 500,000 distinct CDR3 sequences, approximately 32% of them singletons. Source: PBMCs from the stem cell graft donor, taken from the stem cell graft. V and J are TRBV7-2 and TRBJ1-3; D gene uncertain. The TCR sequence derives from a human donor who donated a stem cell graft to a child with aplastic anemia. For the CDR3, the DNA is TGTGCCAGCAGCTTAGCAAGTATGGGAACTGGAAACACCATATATTTT. Protein product: CASSLASMGTGNTIYF.